This TCR beta chain was captured in a study (dated by TCRdb to 2016 to 2017). Context from the whole study: To characterize human CD8+ TCR repertoires that recognize immunodominant viral antigens, the researchers relied on sequence and structural analyses. The study at large found these results: Reports indicated that CD8+ TCR repertoires specific to different immunodominant viral antigens were highly diverse and distinct from one another.

The sequencer was an Illumina HiSeq 2500. The raw public data were reprocessed by TCRdb itself: fastp quality trimming at Q25, MiXCR clonotype calling, in-frame beta chains only. Every entry covers one CDR3 protein and lists the most common genes and DNA from its rows. Here the sample has about 1,400 distinct CDR3 sequences; 15% to 20% occur a single time. The ten top clones hold 17% of the sample. Taking its sample share into account, this clonotype is medium-sized (0.01 to 0.1%). Its antigen remains undetermined. Base qualities are not provided; no much larger clone lies one nucleotide away. Spanning cysteine to phenylalanine, the CDR3 consists of 13 amino acids. Just the 39-base CDR3 DNA is kept, in frame starting at base 1. CDR1 SQVTM and CDR2 ANQGSEA are derived from the germline V gene. Deletion took 5 bases off V and 0 bases off J, with a span of 11 bases between the germline ends.

Sequencing was done on a sample of CD8+ T cells (not recorded whether cultured). This receptor chain uses TRBV29-1 and TRBJ2-7, with TRBD1 tentatively as D gene (6 bases match). This TCR came from a female donor. DNA sequence: TGCAGCGTTATGGACAGCATCTCCTACGAGCAGTACTTC. The resulting protein is CSVMDSISYEQYF.